The entry below describes one TCR beta chain. Its antigen remains unknown. RNA in amounts of roughly 0.5 to 1 ug was reverse transcribed with random hexamers. Coverage of TCR beta CDR3 amplification by immunoSEQ multiplex PCR extended to 54 Vbeta and 13 Jbeta. From the immunoSEQ multiplex PCR reads, TCRdb called clonotypes with MiXCR, one entry per CDR3 protein. Seen here are about 160,000 distinct CDR3 sequences, 93% observed once, and the top ten hold around 0.13%. Sequencing of TCR beta was carried out in blood CD8+ and CD4+ T cells. Matching for age and sex applied to the controls, who were healthy donors. This specimen comes from a study of CD8 T cells in Susac syndrome. Study outcomes and limitations: The study acknowledged a relatively small number of individuals in its TCR sequencing and HLA analysis.

Trimming took 4 bases from V and 4 from J, leaving 16 bases between them. This CDR3 has 15 amino acids. Looked up from germline, CDR1 is SGDLS and CDR2 is YYNGEE. Sequencing was done on a sample of CD4+ T cells from PBMCs. This rearrangement joins TRBV9 to TRBJ2-3; D may be TRBD2 (6 bases). The TCR comes from a human donor in good health. CDR3 protein: CASSPRGNVADTQYF. The CDR3 coding sequence is TGTGCCAGCAGCCCCCGGGGGAATGTCGCAGATACGCAGTATTTT.